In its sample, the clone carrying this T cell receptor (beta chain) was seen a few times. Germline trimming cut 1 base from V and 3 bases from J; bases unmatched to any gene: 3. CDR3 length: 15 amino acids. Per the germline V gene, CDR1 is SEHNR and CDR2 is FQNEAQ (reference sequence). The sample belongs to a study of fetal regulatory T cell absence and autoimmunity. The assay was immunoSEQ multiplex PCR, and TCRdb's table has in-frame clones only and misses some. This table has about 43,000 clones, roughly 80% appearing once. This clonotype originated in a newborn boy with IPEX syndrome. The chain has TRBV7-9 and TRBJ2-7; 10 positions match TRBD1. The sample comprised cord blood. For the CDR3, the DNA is TGTGCCAGCAGCTTAGGGACAGGGGGTATCTACGAGCAGTACTTC. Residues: CASSLGTGGIYEQYF.